This T cell receptor (beta chain) originates from a study of PD-1 blockade in mismatch repair-deficient tumors. At the level of the study: Patients had eleven to twelve mismatch repair-deficient cancer types, all previously treated and progressing. Study-level findings and limits: Tumor-resident clones, often undetectable pretreatment in blood, expanded then contracted after pembrolizumab.

Comments on this clone: Its target is not known.

J lost 1 base, V lost 1 base, and 9 bases had no gene match. The CDR3 runs to 18 residues. Germline CDR1 and CDR2: LGHNA and YNFKEQ. Generated by immunoSEQ multiplex PCR, the TCRdb table keeps only in-frame clones and is missing some. The table has 120,000 or so clones, 86% seen once; the top ten hold roughly 12%. PCR or immunohistochemistry showed mismatch repair deficiency in every enrolled patient. TCRs were sequenced from a few patients responding to pembrolizumab. This receptor was taken from an adult with mismatch repair-deficient cancer. This chain joins TRBV4-2 and TRBJ2-3; 9 bases are shared with TRBD2. Here the sequenced sample was peripheral blood, taken 44 weeks after starting pembrolizumab. CDR3 in DNA: TGTGCCAGCAGCCAAGTATGGGCTAGCGGGGCCCGCACAGATACGCAGTATTTT. As protein: CASSQVWASGARTDTQYF.